The 16 T cell receptor beta chains below come from one sample, sequenced in a study of blood T cell repertoires in COVID-19. Data came from immunoSEQ multiplex PCR; TCRdb stores just in-frame clones and leaves some out. The top ten clones hold more than 15% of a sample with about 110,000 clones, approximately 85% of them seen once. The source material was peripheral blood. These receptors were taken from a woman aged 60-75 years with acute or convalescent COVID-19.

This clone was detected once. The chain combines TRBV18 with TRBJ1-2; D uncertain. The CDR3 runs 13 residues. V lost 6 bases, J lost 5 bases, and 13 bases lay in between. Per germline, CDR1 KGHSH and CDR2 LQKENI. CDR3 bases: TGTGCCAGCTCGGCGGGTGGAGGTTATGGCTACACCTTC. Translating it yields CASSAGGGYGYTF.

This chain uses TRBV30 with TRBJ2-1, with 8 bases fitting TRBD2. Germline trimming cut 5 bases from V and 2 bases from J; bases unmatched to any gene: 5. Germline assignment: CDR1 GTSNPN and CDR2 SVGIG (reference sequence). There are 14 residues in the CDR3. CDR3 nucleotide sequence: TGTGCCTGGCACCCGGGGGGGGCCTACAATGAGCAGTTCTTC. This translates into CAWHPGGAYNEQFF.

This clone was recorded once. The chain carries TRBV27 and TRBJ2-7; possibly TRBD2 for D (5 bases). This CDR3 has 13 amino acids. Between the trimmed V and J ends, which lost 5 bases and 0 bases, there was a span of 8 bases. Germline V gene data show CDR1 as MNHEY and CDR2 as SMNVEV (reference sequence). The CDR3 is CASSSGSSYEQYF. DNA for the CDR3: TGTGCCAGCAGTAGCGGCAGCTCCTACGAGCAGTACTTC.

This chain connects TRBV11-3 to TRBJ2-5; D might be TRBD1 (6 bases). CDR1 and CDR2 from the germline V gene are SGHNT and YENEEA. The length of the CDR3 is 18 residues. The V and J ends lost 4 bases and 1 base respectively, with 22 bases between them. CDR3 nucleotides: TGTGCCAGCAGCTCTGGACAGACCTATTCTATCCCCCAAGAGACCCAGTACTTC. It translates to CASSSGQTYSIPQETQYF. Full variable domain (outside the CDR3, taken from reference TRBV11-3 and TRBJ2-5): EAGVVQSPRYKIIEKKQPVAFWCNPISGHNTLYWYLQNLGQGPELLIRYENEEAVDDSQLPKDRFSAERLKGVDSTLKIQPAELGDSAVYLCASSSGQTYSIPQETQYFGPGTRLLVL.

This chain joins TRBV2 and TRBJ1-4; 8 nucleotides agree with TRBD1. CDR1 is SNHLY and CDR2 is FYNNEI in the germline V gene. CDR3 size: 15 residues. V trimming: 4 bases; J trimming: 4 bases; junction bases outside the gene matches: 5. The CDR3 reads CASSGQGRGNEKLFF. The CDR3 bases are TGTGCCAGCAGTGGACAGGGGCGCGGTAATGAAAAACTGTTTTTT.

The CDR3 protein is CASRQGSKNIQYF. The DNA for the CDR3 is TGTGCCAGCAGACAGGGTTCCAAAAACATTCAGTACTTC. V and J are TRBV28 and TRBJ2-4; maybe TRBD1 (6 bases). V was shortened by 6 bases and J by 2 bases, with 8 bases between the two germline ends. The CDR3 has 13 amino acids. Germline CDR1 MDHEN, CDR2 SYDVKM.

This clone was seen a few times. This chain connects TRBV9 to TRBJ1-2; D might be TRBD1 (5 bases). The length of the CDR3 is 15 residues. The germline CDR1 and CDR2 sequences are SGDLS and YYNGEE. V dropped 0 bases and J dropped 1 base, with 10 bases sitting between them. The CDR3 coding sequence is TGTGCCAGCAGCGTAGGGACAAACCGTAACTATGGCTACACCTTC. Translation: CASSVGTNRNYGYTF.

The rearrangement joins TRBV7-9 to TRBJ1-1, with a tentative D call TRBD1 (5 bases). Germline CDR1 SEHNR, CDR2 FQNEAQ (reference sequence). The CDR3 runs to 16 residues. Trimming removed 0 bases at V and 5 bases at J, with 16 bases between. CDR3: CASSLAFPLRGTEAFF. CDR3 sequence (DNA): TGTGCCAGCAGCTTAGCTTTCCCCTTACGGGGGACTGAAGCTTTCTTT.

The chain employs TRBV19 and TRBJ2-4, with 8 bases that match TRBD1. This CDR3 contains 17 residues. V lost 5 bases and J lost 1; bases outside the gene matches: 10. Germline V gives CDR1 LNHDA, CDR2 SQIVND (reference sequence). The CDR3 coding sequence is TGTGCCAGTAGTCTCGGGACAGGTGGCTTTGCCAAAAACATTCAGTACTTC. Its protein product is CASSLGTGGFAKNIQYF.

The chain combines TRBV19 with TRBJ1-4; D gene ambiguous. Germline CDR1 LNHDA, CDR2 SQIVND (reference sequence). The CDR3 length is 15 residues. V was trimmed by 8 bases and J by 0 bases, leaving 13 bases between them. The CDR3 spells CASDLTGATNEKLFF. CDR3 in DNA: TGTGCCAGTGATCTCACGGGTGCAACTAATGAAAAACTGTTTTTT.

The chain carries TRBV2 and TRBJ1-5, with TRBD1 matching 7 bases. V trimming: 4 bases; J trimming: 5 bases; junction bases outside the gene matches: 5. The CDR3 totals 14 residues. Germline CDR1 SNHLY, CDR2 FYNNEI. CDR3 DNA sequence: TGTGCCAGCAGTGGGGACAGTCAGTATCAGCCCCAGCATTTT. Its protein product is CASSGDSQYQPQHF.

This rearrangement joins TRBV4-3 to TRBJ1-1; D is unresolved. The CDR3 sequence is 15 residues long. Trimming shortened V by 0 bases and J by 5 bases, and 13 bases separated the two germline ends. CDR1 is LGHNA, CDR2 YSLEER, per germline. CDR3 loop: CASSQDSGYGTEAFF. In nucleotides, the CDR3 is TGCGCCAGCAGCCAAGATTCGGGGTATGGTACTGAAGCTTTCTTT.

The rearrangement joins TRBV7-2 to TRBJ1-3; 9 nucleotides line up with TRBD1. Trimming took 3 bases from V and 4 from J; bases not matched to a gene: 13. The germline CDR1 and CDR2 sequences are SGHTA and FQGNSA. There are 18 residues in the CDR3. CDR3 region: CASSFRGQGFTGGNTIYF. The CDR3 nucleotides read TGTGCCAGCAGCTTCAGGGGACAGGGCTTCACGGGCGGAAACACCATATATTTT.

The gene calls are TRBV4-3 and TRBJ1-2; D is perhaps TRBD1 (5 bases). The CDR3 length is 17 residues. The germline gives CDR1 LGHNA, CDR2 YSLEER. Trimming pared 6 bases from V and 2 bases from J, leaving 22 bases between. The CDR3 protein is CASSPERHQTVNYGYTF. The CDR3 coding sequence is TGCGCCAGCAGTCCGGAACGCCACCAGACAGTGAACTATGGCTACACCTTC.

The gene calls are TRBV9 and TRBJ2-5; D may be TRBD2 (6 bases). CDR1 is SGDLS, CDR2 YYNGEE, per germline. The CDR3 totals 14 residues. Between the trimmed V and J ends, which lost 0 bases and 4 bases, there was a span of 10 bases. CDR3 DNA sequence: TGTGCCAGCAGCGTAGGCCCCGGGGGAGAGACCCAGTACTTC. Its translation is CASSVGPGGETQYF.

The gene calls are TRBV7-9 and TRBJ1-1; no clear D gene. The CDR3 length is 13 residues. Trimming took off 5 bases at V and 6 bases at J, with 13 bases between the two ends. In germline, CDR1 is SEHNR, CDR2 FQNEAQ (reference sequence). The CDR3 is CASSDNVWPEAFF. The CDR3, as DNA: TGTGCCAGCAGCGATAACGTATGGCCTGAAGCTTTCTTT.